This entry features one TCR beta chain sequence. Its antigen is currently unknown. MiXCR, run by TCRdb on the 5' RACE reads, gives a single entry per CDR3 protein. Among 510,000 or so distinct CDR3 sequences listed, over 15% were seen once. This entry belongs to a study of T cells after yellow fever vaccination. Study results and limitations: Only a minor proportion of clonotypes was detected across both CD4 and CD8 compartments. A large majority of primary-vaccination clones showed up again after the booster (around 95% CD4, about 87% CD8).

Germline V gene data show CDR1 as LGHNA and CDR2 as YSLEER. V gave up 4 bases and J gave up 1 base, with 14 bases separating them. The CDR3 sequence is 16 residues long. The rearrangement uses TRBV4-3 and TRBJ2-1; TRBD2 might be the D (6 bases). The sample in question was PBMCs, obtained 15 days after the yellow fever booster vaccination. The source of this sequence is a man aged 25 to 40 who received the YFV17D yellow fever vaccine. The CDR3 spells CASSRGGAGSYNEQFF. The DNA for the CDR3 is TGCGCCAGCAGCCGGGGAGGAGCGGGTTCCTACAATGAGCAGTTCTTC.